One sample yielded the 18 T cell receptor beta chains listed below, sequenced in a study of blood T cell repertoires in COVID-19. Sequencing was performed with immunoSEQ multiplex PCR; in TCRdb, only in-frame clones are kept and a portion is missing. The repertoire holds over 200,000 clones, with roughly 80% as singletons. Material for sequencing was peripheral blood. Every receptor here comes from a human donor in a cohort sampled during active COVID-19.

The gene calls are TRBV6-2 or TRBV6-3 and TRBJ2-5; TRBD2 matches 10 bases. The CDR3 runs to 16 residues. The trim removed 0 bases at V and 5 bases at J, leaving 6 bases unmatched. Germline CDR1 and CDR2: MNHEY and SVGEGT. CDR3 protein: CASSYSIAGGSETQYF. The CDR3 DNA reads TGTGCCAGCAGTTACTCGATAGCGGGAGGCTCCGAGACCCAGTACTTC.

This clone came up once. At the DNA level, this CDR3 is encoded by other sequences in the same sample as well. V gene TRBV4-1 combines with J gene TRBJ2-7; the D gene is possibly TRBD2 (5 bases). The V gene lost 0 bases and the J gene lost 2 bases, with 5 bases spanning the gap. The CDR3 length is 13 residues. Germline CDR1 MGHRA, CDR2 YSYEKL. Written as DNA, the CDR3 is TGCGCCAGCAGCCAAGACGGGGCCTACGAGCAGTACTTC. This translates into CASSQDGAYEQYF.

The chain employs TRBV5-4 and TRBJ2-7; tentatively, D is TRBD2 (5 bases). From germline, CDR1 is SGHNT and CDR2 YYREEE (reference sequence). Trimming removed 0 bases at V and 5 bases at J, with 12 bases between. The CDR3 totals 14 residues. CDR3 nucleotides: TGTGCCAGCAGCTTGGCCTTAGCGCAGCACGAGCAGTACTTC. This sequence encodes CASSLALAQHEQYF.

This clone was seen only once. This chain connects TRBV2 to TRBJ2-7; the D gene is possibly TRBD2 (6 bases). The germline V gene encodes CDR1 SNHLY and CDR2 FYNNEI. This CDR3 is built from 14 residues. Trimming removed 8 bases at V and 3 bases at J, with 17 bases between. CDR3 bases: TGTGCCAGCTTGCCTCCGGGAGAATACTACGAGCAGTACTTC. Its protein is CASLPPGEYYEQYF.

This rearrangement joins TRBV5-1 to TRBJ2-7, with TRBD2 matching over 7 bases. Germline CDR1 is SGHRS and CDR2 is YFSETQ. The CDR3 covers 15 residues. The V gene end was trimmed by 0 bases and the J gene end by 3 bases; junction bases not matched to a gene: 6. The DNA for the CDR3 is TGCGCCAGCAGCTTGGAGGCGGGAGTTCTCTACGAGCAGTACTTC. It encodes CASSLEAGVLYEQYF.

J is TRBJ2-1 and V is TRBV9, with TRBD2 identical over 7 bases. The CDR3 contains 15 residues. Germline V gives CDR1 SGDLS, CDR2 YYNGEE. The V segment lost 0 bases and the J segment 2 bases; nucleotides outside the gene matches: 2. As DNA, the CDR3 is TGTGCCAGCAGCGTAGGGGCGGGGGCCTACAATGAGCAGTTCTTC. Translation: CASSVGAGAYNEQFF.

The V call is TRBV28, the J call TRBJ2-2; weak D call: TRBD1 (6 bases). Trimming left V 6 bases short and J 0 bases short, with 8 bases between. The CDR3 spans 14 residues. Germline V gives CDR1 MDHEN, CDR2 SYDVKM. The CDR3 bases are TGTGCCAGCAGAAGGACAGCGAACACCGGGGAGCTGTTTTTT. Its translation is CASRRTANTGELFF.

The chain uses TRBV9 and TRBJ2-7; TRBD2 is a possible D gene (6 bases). The V end lost 4 bases, the J end lost 4 bases, and 21 bases lay between the germline ends. Germline V gene data show CDR1 as SGDLS and CDR2 as YYNGEE. The CDR3 is 16 amino acids. CDR3 nucleotide sequence: TGTGCCAGCAGCCCCCGGGACTTAAGGGGTCTATACGAGCAGTACTTC. This translates into CASSPRDLRGLYEQYF.

The rearrangement links TRBV9 to TRBJ2-2, with unresolved D. Trimming took off 3 bases at V and 0 bases at J, with 3 bases between the two ends. Germline lookup yields CDR1 SGDLS and CDR2 YYNGEE. CDR3 size: 13 residues. The DNA of the CDR3 is TGTGCCAGCAGCGCAACGAACACCGGGGAGCTGTTTTTT. This codes for CASSATNTGELFF.

The rearrangement uses TRBV6-2 or TRBV6-3 and TRBJ2-2, with 7 bases matching TRBD2. This CDR3 has 17 amino acids. In germline, CDR1 is MNHEY, CDR2 SVGEGT. V was clipped by 4 bases and J by 4 bases; unmatched bases: 12. For the CDR3, the DNA is TGTGCCAGCAGTTTACCCCCCCGCGGGAGTCTCACCGGGGAGCTGTTTTTT. It yields the protein CASSLPPRGSLTGELFF.

In DNA form, the CDR3 reads TGCGCCAGCAGCCGCCAGAACAGGGGGGATTACGAGCAGTACTTC. Translation gives CASSRQNRGDYEQYF. The chain links TRBV4-1 to TRBJ2-7; 8 nucleotides align to TRBD1. V shed 4 bases and J 4 bases; nucleotides not matched to a gene: 9. This CDR3 contains 15 residues. Germline-derived CDR1 and CDR2 are MGHRA and YSYEKL.

The gene calls are TRBV6-5 and TRBJ1-1; 8 bases map to TRBD1. The length of the CDR3 is 11 residues. Trimming removed 6 bases from V and 8 bases from J; junction bases left unmatched: 2. Germline values: CDR1 MNHEY, CDR2 SVGAGI. CDR3 DNA sequence: TGTGCCAGCAGGAGACAGGGGGAAGCTTTCTTT. Translation gives CASRRQGEAFF.

V and J are TRBV18 and TRBJ2-7; 7 nucleotides agree with TRBD1. V was clipped by 3 bases and J by 1 base; unmatched bases: 9. Germline CDR1 KGHSH, CDR2 LQKENI. The CDR3 consists of 16 residues. Here the CDR3 reads CASSPPTGKGSYEQYF. As DNA, the CDR3 is TGTGCCAGCTCACCTCCGACAGGGAAGGGATCCTACGAGCAGTACTTC. The variable domain in full, with the rest retrieved from reference TRBV18 and TRBJ2-7, is NAGVMQNPRHLVRRRGQEARLRCSPMKGHSHVYWYRQLPEEGLKFMVYLQKENIIDESGMPKERFSAEFPKEGPSILRIQQVVRGDSAAYFCASSPPTGKGSYEQYFGPGTRLTVT.

This clone showed up just a few times. The chain has TRBV4-1 and TRBJ2-5; no definite D call. CDR1 is MGHRA, CDR2 YSYEKL, per germline. This CDR3 has 12 amino acids. The V gene lost 1 base and the J gene lost 7 bases, with 7 bases spanning the gap. In nucleotides, the CDR3 is TGCGCCAGCAGCCAAGGAAGAGGGACCCAGTACTTC. Protein product: CASSQGRGTQYF.

Only one count was recorded for this clone. The chain carries TRBV6-5 and TRBJ2-7; 8 bases are shared with TRBD2. Germline CDR1 and CDR2: MNHEY and SVGAGI. The CDR3 sequence is 16 residues long. V was pared by 0 bases and J by 3 bases, with 7 bases of the junction left unmatched. For the CDR3, the DNA is TGTGCCAGCAGTTACTCGGCGGTAGCGGGACTCTACGAGCAGTACTTC. Protein sequence: CASSYSAVAGLYEQYF.

This sequence joins TRBV7-9 and TRBJ2-7; tentatively, D is TRBD2 (6 bases). Trimming took off 5 bases at V and 6 bases at J, with 14 bases between the two ends. This CDR3 region has 13 residues. Germline lookup yields CDR1 SEHNR and CDR2 FQNEAQ (reference sequence). In DNA, the CDR3 is TGTGCCAGCAGCCCCGTACTAGCCGCCGAGCAGTACTTC. Protein: CASSPVLAAEQYF.

This chain joins TRBV28 and TRBJ2-4, with TRBD1 matching 8 bases. Germline V CDR1 and CDR2: MDHEN, SYDVKM. The CDR3 runs to 18 residues. The junction had 12 bases not matched to a gene; V was cut back by 5 bases and J by 0 bases. The CDR3 loop reads CASSHGTGRILAKNIQYF. For the CDR3, the DNA is TGTGCCAGCAGTCACGGGACAGGCAGGATTCTAGCCAAAAACATTCAGTACTTC.

The gene calls are TRBV7-9 and TRBJ1-6, with D possibly matching TRBD1 (5 bases). The CDR3 has 14 residues. Trimming shortened V by 4 bases and J by 10 bases, and 14 bases separated the two germline ends. Germline V gene sequence: CDR1 SEHNR, CDR2 FQNEAQ (reference sequence). CDR3 DNA sequence: TGTGCCAGCAGCTCGGTGCAGGGAAGGTCACCCCTCCACTTT. It specifies CASSSVQGRSPLHF.